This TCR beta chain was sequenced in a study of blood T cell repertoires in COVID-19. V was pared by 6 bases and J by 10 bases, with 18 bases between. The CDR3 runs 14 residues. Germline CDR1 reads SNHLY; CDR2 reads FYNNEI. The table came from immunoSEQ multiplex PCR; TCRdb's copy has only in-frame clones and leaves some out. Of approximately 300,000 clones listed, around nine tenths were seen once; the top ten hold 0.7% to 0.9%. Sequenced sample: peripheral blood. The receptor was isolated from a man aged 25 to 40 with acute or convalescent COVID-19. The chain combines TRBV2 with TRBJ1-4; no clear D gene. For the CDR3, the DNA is TGTGCCAGCAGATCCCGGGAAGGTGGCGGAAAACTGTTTTTT. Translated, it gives CASRSREGGGKLFF. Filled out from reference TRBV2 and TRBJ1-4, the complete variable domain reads EPEVTQTPSHQVTQMGQEVILRCVPISNHLYFYWYRQILGQKVEFLVSFYNNEISEKSEIFDDQFSVERPDGSNFTLKIRSTKLEDSAMYFCASRSREGGGKLFFGSGTQLSVL.